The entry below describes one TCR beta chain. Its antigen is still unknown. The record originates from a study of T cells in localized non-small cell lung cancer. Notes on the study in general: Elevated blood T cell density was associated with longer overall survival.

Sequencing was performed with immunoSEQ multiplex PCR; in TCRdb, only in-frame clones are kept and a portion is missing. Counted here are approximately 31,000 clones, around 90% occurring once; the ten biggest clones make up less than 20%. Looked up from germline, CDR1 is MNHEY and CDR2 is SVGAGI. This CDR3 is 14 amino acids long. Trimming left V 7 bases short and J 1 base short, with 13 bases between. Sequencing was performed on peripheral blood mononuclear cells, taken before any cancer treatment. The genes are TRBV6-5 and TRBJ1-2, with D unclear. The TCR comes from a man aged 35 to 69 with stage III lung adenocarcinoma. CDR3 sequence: CASTGSEVNYGYTF. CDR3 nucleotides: TGTGCCAGCACCGGGTCCGAAGTTAACTATGGCTACACCTTC.